The table lists the clone carrying this TCR beta chain with many counts. These data originate in a study of blood T cells in healthy people across ages. With a J-beta primer mix and a sample-barcoded 5' primer, a second PCR ran roughly 7 to 11 cycles. TCRdb passed the 5' RACE reads through MiXCR, listing each CDR3 protein once. The table has 550,000 to 800,000 distinct CDR3 sequences, 32% seen once. This TCR was sampled from a woman aged 80 or older in good health. The sequenced sample consisted of blood.

CDR3 nucleotides: TGTGCCAGCAGCTTATTTGCAGGGCAACAAGAGACCCAGTACTTC. It codes for CASSLFAGQQETQYF. The V gene is TRBV7-2, the J gene TRBJ2-5, with D perhaps matching TRBD1 (5 bases). The V gene's germline CDR1 is SGHTA and CDR2 FQGNSA. V was shortened by 2 bases and J by 2 bases, with 12 bases between the two germline ends. The CDR3 spans 15 residues. Full variable domain (outside the CDR3, taken from reference TRBV7-2 and TRBJ2-5): GAGVSQSPSNKVTEKGKDVELRCDPISGHTALYWYRQSLGQGLEFLIYFQGNSAPDKSGLPSDRFSAERTGGSVSTLTIQRTQQEDSAVYLCASSLFAGQQETQYFGPGTRLLVL.